This is a list of T cell receptor beta chains from one sample in a study of cytotoxic CD8 clonotypes in ibrutinib-treated CLL. The table came from immunoSEQ multiplex PCR; TCRdb's copy has only in-frame clones and leaves some out. The profile covers some 140,000 clones, with around 93% appearing a single time and 9.5% to 14% taken by the ten largest. Source: PBMCs, taken after 12 months of ibrutinib treatment. These receptor sequences come from a human donor with chronic lymphocytic leukemia. CDR3s include the opening cysteine and the closing phenylalanine or tryptophan. D genes are given only for firm matches. The listing skips clone size in some rows; elsewhere it reads once, few, many or a size class.

v_gene	abundance	d_gene	j_gene	CDR3nt	CDR3aa
TRBV29-1	few	NA	TRBJ2-1	TGCAGCGGACGCGCCGCCTACAATGAGCAGTTCTTC	CSGRAAYNEQFF
TRBV4-2	NA	NA	TRBJ2-7	TGTGCCAGCAGCCAAGATGCGGCGGGAATGACCTCCTACGAGCAGTACTTC	CASSQDAAGMTSYEQYF
TRBV5-5	NA	TRBD1	TRBJ2-5	TGTGCCAGCAGCACGTTACAGGGGATCCAAGAGACCCAGTACTTC	CASSTLQGIQETQYF
TRBV28	NA	TRBD2	TRBJ2-1	TGTGCCAGCAGTGGGGGTAGCGGGAGTAGCGATGAGCAGTTCTTC	CASSGGSGSSDEQFF
TRBV28	NA	NA	TRBJ1-5	TGTGCCAGCAGTTTAGACGCAAGGTCCAATCAGCCCCAGCATTTT	CASSLDARSNQPQHF
TRBV5-1	NA	NA	TRBJ2-7	TGCGCCAGCAGCTTGGTAGGGGAGCCCTACGAGCAGTACTTC	CASSLVGEPYEQYF
TRBV28	NA	TRBD1	TRBJ1-1	TGTGCCAGCAGACCCTCGACAGGGGCGGGGGTGAACACTGAAGCTTTCTTT	CASRPSTGAGVNTEAFF
TRBV6-5	NA	NA	TRBJ1-1	TGTGCCAGCACTGTGGCCCAGAAGAACACTGAAGCTTTCTTT	CASTVAQKNTEAFF
TRBV5-1	NA	NA	TRBJ1-4	TGCGCCAGCAGCTCCTCGGGTAGGACTAATGAAAAACTGTTTTTT	CASSSSGRTNEKLFF
TRBV28	NA	NA	TRBJ1-2	TGTGCCAGCAGTTTACCCCCATCTAACTATGGCTACACCTTC	CASSLPPSNYGYTF
TRBV5-4	NA	NA	TRBJ2-7	TGTGCCAGCAGCTTTACTGGGTACGAGCAGTACTTC	CASSFTGYEQYF
TRBV11-2	NA	NA	TRBJ2-5	TGTGCCAGCAGCTTATTCCAAGGGGCGCGAGGGGAGACCCAGTACTTC	CASSLFQGARGETQYF
TRBV7-3	NA	TRBD2	TRBJ2-3	TGTGCCAGCAGCTTAGGGATGGCGCTGGGAGGGCCTGCAGATACGCAGTATTTT	CASSLGMALGGPADTQYF
TRBV11-2	NA	NA	TRBJ2-7	TGTGCCAGCAGCTTAGCCGCAGGAGAGAACTACGAGCAGTACTTC	CASSLAAGENYEQYF
TRBV7-7	NA	NA	TRBJ1-4	TGTGCTAGCAGCTTAACAGGTTTTAATGAAAAACTGTTTTTT	CASSLTGFNEKLFF
TRBV10-2	NA	TRBD2	TRBJ2-1	TGCGCCAGCAGTGAGCTCGGCGGGAGTCGGGGGGAGCAGTTCTTC	CASSELGGSRGEQFF
TRBV19	NA	NA	TRBJ1-2	TGTGCCAGTAGTCCTGGACAGACTAACTATGGCTACACCTTC	CASSPGQTNYGYTF
TRBV5-1	NA	TRBD2	TRBJ2-7	TGCGCCAGCAGCTTGGTAGCGGGAGGCTCCTACGAGCAGTACTTC	CASSLVAGGSYEQYF
TRBV18	NA	TRBD1	TRBJ1-5	TGTGCCAGCTCTCCGACCGGGACAGGAGGCCAGCCCCAGCATTTT	CASSPTGTGGQPQHF
TRBV11-2	NA	NA	TRBJ2-7	TGTGCCAGCAGCTTAGGCCCCGGGGACGAGCAGTACTTC	CASSLGPGDEQYF
TRBV18	NA	TRBD2	TRBJ2-7	TGTGCCAGCTCAACCACGGAAAGCGGGAGGGCCTACGAGCAGTACTTC	CASSTTESGRAYEQYF
TRBV27	NA	NA	TRBJ2-1	TGTGCCAGCAGTGCACAGGCCAATGAGCAGTTCTTC	CASSAQANEQFF
TRBV27	once	NA	TRBJ1-5	TGTGCCAGCAGCCGCACGGTACGGAATCAGCCCCAGCATTTT	CASSRTVRNQPQHF
TRBV28	NA	NA	TRBJ1-1	TGTGCTTTAGGCCCCCAGGCCGGGAAGGGAGCTTTCTTT	CALGPQAGKGAFF
TRBV28	NA	NA	TRBJ1-5	TGTGCCAGCAGTTTAGCAGGGCAGCTCGGAAGCAATCAGCCCCAGCATTTT	CASSLAGQLGSNQPQHF
TRBV9	NA	NA	TRBJ2-7	TGTGCCAGCAGCGTAGATCCCAGGCGCGGCGAGCAGTACTTC	CASSVDPRRGEQYF
TRBV11-2	NA	TRBD2	TRBJ2-7	TGTGCCAGCAGCTTACGGCCCCTAGCGGGGCCGACCTACGAGCAGTACTTC	CASSLRPLAGPTYEQYF
TRBV9	NA	TRBD2	TRBJ2-1	TGTGCCAGCAGCGTAGGGGCGGGAGCGGCCAATGAGCAGTTCTTC	CASSVGAGAANEQFF
TRBV29-1	NA	TRBD2	TRBJ2-2	TGCAGCGTTGTTAGCGGGAGAACCACCGGGGAGCTGTTTTTT	CSVVSGRTTGELFF
TRBV4-1	NA	TRBD2	TRBJ2-3	TGCGCCAGCAGCCTTGAGATAGCGGGAGTAAGCACAGATACGCAGTATTTT	CASSLEIAGVSTDTQYF
TRBV2	NA	NA	TRBJ2-1	TGTGCCAGCACATGGACGATCGACTATGAGCAGTTCTTC	CASTWTIDYEQFF
TRBV28	few	NA	TRBJ1-2	TGTGCCAGCACCTTAGGGTATGGCTACACCTTC	CASTLGYGYTF
TRBV4-1	NA	NA	TRBJ2-7	TGCGCCAGCAGCCAAGTACCGGAGAGAAGCACCTACGAGCAGTACTTC	CASSQVPERSTYEQYF
TRBV28	NA	NA	TRBJ1-4	TGTGCCAGCAGAACTCAAGGTGGGCGTAATGAAAAACTGTTTTTT	CASRTQGGRNEKLFF
TRBV5-1	NA	NA	TRBJ2-5	TGCGCCAGCAGCTTGGATCCTCAAGAGACCCAGTACTTC	CASSLDPQETQYF
TRBV30	NA	TRBD2	TRBJ2-1	TGTGCCTGGAGTGTTATGAGGCCCATGGGGGGGGAGCAGTTCTTC	CAWSVMRPMGGEQFF
TRBV19	NA	NA	TRBJ2-3	TGTGCCAGTAGGGACATTTCCACAGATACGCAGTATTTT	CASRDISTDTQYF
TRBV21-1	NA	NA	TRBJ1-5	TGTGCCAGCAGCAAGTGGGTCCCCTGTAAGCAGCCCCAGCATTTT	CASSKWVPCKQPQHF
TRBV29-1	NA	NA	TRBJ2-7	TGCAGCGTTGACTTGGCAGGGGGGCACGAGCAGTACTTC	CSVDLAGGHEQYF
TRBV25-1	NA	NA	TRBJ1-5	TGTGCCAGCAGACCTAATGTCCGGGACAAGAATAGCAATCAGCCCCAGCATTTT	CASRPNVRDKNSNQPQHF
TRBV7-2	NA	NA	TRBJ2-5	TGTGCCAGCAGCCAGGGACTGATCGGGGAGACCCAGTACTTC	CASSQGLIGETQYF
TRBV27	NA	TRBD2	TRBJ2-1	TGTGCCAGCAGCGGACTAGCGGGGCTTAATGAGCAGTTCTTC	CASSGLAGLNEQFF
TRBV5-5	once	TRBD1	TRBJ2-7	TGTGCCAGCAGCTTGGCCGGGACAGGGGGAGAGCAGTACTTC	CASSLAGTGGEQYF
TRBV5-6	NA	NA	TRBJ2-1	TGTGCCAGCAGCTTGGGCGGGAAATCCTACAATGAGCAGTTCTTC	CASSLGGKSYNEQFF
TRBV5-1	NA	TRBD1	TRBJ2-3	TGCGCCAGCAGCCTCGGGACAGGGGGAGATACGCAGTATTTT	CASSLGTGGDTQYF
TRBV25-1	NA	NA	TRBJ2-7	TGTGCCAGCAGTGGAAACCAATGGATCTACGAGCAGTACTTC	CASSGNQWIYEQYF